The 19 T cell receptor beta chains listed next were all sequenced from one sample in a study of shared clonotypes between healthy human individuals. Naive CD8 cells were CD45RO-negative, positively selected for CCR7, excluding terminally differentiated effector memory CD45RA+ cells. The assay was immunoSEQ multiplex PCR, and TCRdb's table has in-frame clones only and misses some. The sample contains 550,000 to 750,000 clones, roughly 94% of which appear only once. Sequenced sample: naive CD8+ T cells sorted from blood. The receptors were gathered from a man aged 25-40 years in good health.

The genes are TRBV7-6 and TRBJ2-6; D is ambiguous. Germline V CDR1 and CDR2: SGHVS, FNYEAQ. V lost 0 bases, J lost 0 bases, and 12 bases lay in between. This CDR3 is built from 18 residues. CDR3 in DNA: TGTGCCAGCAGCTTAGCCCACACACAGAGCTCTGGGGCCAACGTCCTGACTTTC. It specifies CASSLAHTQSSGANVLTF.

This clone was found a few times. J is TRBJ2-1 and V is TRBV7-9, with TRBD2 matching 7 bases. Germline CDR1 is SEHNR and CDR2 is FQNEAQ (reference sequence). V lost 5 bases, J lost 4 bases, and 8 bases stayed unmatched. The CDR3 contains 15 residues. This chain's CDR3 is CASSQGLPSYNEQFF. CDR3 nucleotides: TGTGCCAGCAGCCAGGGACTACCTTCATACAATGAGCAGTTCTTC.

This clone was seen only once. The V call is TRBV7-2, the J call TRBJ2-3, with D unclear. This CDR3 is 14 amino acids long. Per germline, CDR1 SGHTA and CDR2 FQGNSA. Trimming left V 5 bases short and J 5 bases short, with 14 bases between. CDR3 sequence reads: CASSPGFLKDTQYF. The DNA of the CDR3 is TGTGCCAGCAGCCCTGGTTTTTTGAAAGATACGCAGTATTTT.

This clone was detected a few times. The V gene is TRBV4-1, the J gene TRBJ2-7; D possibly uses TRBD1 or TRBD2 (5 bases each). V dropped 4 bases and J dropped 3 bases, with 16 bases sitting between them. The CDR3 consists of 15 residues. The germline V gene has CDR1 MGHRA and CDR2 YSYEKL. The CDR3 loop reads CASSPFTRGGYEQYF. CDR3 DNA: TGCGCCAGCAGCCCCTTTACGAGGGGTGGCTACGAGCAGTACTTC.

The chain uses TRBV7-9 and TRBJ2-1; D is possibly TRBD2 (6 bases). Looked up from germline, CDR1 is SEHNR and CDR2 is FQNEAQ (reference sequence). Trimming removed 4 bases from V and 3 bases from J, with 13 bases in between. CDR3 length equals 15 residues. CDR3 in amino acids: CASSSVAVIYNEQFF. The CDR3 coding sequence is TGTGCCAGCAGCTCGGTAGCGGTCATCTACAATGAGCAGTTCTTC.

This chain's CDR3 is CASSSGRGAVGTDTQYF. In nucleotides, the CDR3 is TGTGCCAGCAGCTCCGGGAGGGGTGCCGTTGGGACAGATACGCAGTATTTT. The chain couples TRBV28 to TRBJ2-3; 8 nucleotides agree with TRBD2. The CDR3 contains 17 residues. V gave up 6 bases and J gave up 3 bases; unmatched junction bases: 14. Germline lookup yields CDR1 MDHEN and CDR2 SYDVKM. Full variable domain (missing parts from reference TRBV28 and TRBJ2-3): DVKVTQSSRYLVKRTGEKVFLECVQDMDHENMFWYRQDPGLGLRLIYFSYDVKMKEKGDIPEGYSVSREKKERFSLILESASTNQTSMYLCASSSGRGAVGTDTQYFGPGTRLTVL.

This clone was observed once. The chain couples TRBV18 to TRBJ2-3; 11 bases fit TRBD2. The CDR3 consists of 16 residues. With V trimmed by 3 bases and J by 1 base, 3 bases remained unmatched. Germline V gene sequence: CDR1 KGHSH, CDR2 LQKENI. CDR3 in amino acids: CASSPPLAGGTDTQYF. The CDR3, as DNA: TGTGCCAGCTCACCGCCACTAGCGGGGGGCACAGATACGCAGTATTTT. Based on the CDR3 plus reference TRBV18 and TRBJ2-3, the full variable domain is NAGVMQNPRHLVRRRGQEARLRCSPMKGHSHVYWYRQLPEEGLKFMVYLQKENIIDESGMPKERFSAEFPKEGPSILRIQQVVRGDSAAYFCASSPPLAGGTDTQYFGPGTRLTVL.

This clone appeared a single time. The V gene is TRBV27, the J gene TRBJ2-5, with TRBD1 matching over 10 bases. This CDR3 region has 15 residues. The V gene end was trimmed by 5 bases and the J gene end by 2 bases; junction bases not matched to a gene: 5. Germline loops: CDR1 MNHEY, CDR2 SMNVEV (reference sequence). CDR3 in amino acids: CASSNPGQGQETQYF. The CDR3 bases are TGTGCCAGCAGTAACCCGGGACAGGGGCAAGAGACCCAGTACTTC.

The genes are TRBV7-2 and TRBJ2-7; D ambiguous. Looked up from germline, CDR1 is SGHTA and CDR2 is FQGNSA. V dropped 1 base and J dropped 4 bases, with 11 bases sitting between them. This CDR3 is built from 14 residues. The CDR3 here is CASSLGHRRYEQYF. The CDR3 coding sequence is TGTGCCAGCAGCTTAGGGCATAGAAGATACGAGCAGTACTTC.

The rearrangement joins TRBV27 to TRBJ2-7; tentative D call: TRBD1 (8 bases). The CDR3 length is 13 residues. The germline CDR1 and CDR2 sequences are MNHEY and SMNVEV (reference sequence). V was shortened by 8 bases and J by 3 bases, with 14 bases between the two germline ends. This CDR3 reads CASATGGVYEQYF. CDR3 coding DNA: TGTGCCAGCGCAACAGGGGGGGTCTACGAGCAGTACTTC.

The CDR3 reads CASSFAAEQFF. CDR3 DNA: TGTGCCAGCAGCTTCGCGGCTGAGCAGTTCTTC. The V and J genes are TRBV13 and TRBJ2-1, with D unclear. V shed 3 bases and J shed 9 bases, with 6 bases lying between them. Per germline, CDR1 PRHDT and CDR2 FYEKMQ (reference sequence). This CDR3 comprises 11 residues.

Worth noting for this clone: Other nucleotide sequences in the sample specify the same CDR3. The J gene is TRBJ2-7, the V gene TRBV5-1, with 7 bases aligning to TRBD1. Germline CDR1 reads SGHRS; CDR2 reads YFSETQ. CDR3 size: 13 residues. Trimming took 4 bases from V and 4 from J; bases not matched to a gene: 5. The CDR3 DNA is TGCGCCAGCAGCCTCGGGACAGATTACGAGCAGTACTTC. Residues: CASSLGTDYEQYF.

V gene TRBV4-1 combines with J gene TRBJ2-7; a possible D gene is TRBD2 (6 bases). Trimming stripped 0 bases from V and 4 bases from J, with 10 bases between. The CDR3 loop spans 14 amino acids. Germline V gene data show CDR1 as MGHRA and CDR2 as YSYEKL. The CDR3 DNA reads TGCGCCAGCAGCCAAGATGGAGCGGGTTACGAGCAGTACTTC. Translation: CASSQDGAGYEQYF.

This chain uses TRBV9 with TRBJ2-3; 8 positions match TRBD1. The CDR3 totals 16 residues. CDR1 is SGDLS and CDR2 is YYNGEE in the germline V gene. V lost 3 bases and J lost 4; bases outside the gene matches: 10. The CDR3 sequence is CASSASGQGAADTQYF. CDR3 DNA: TGTGCCAGCAGCGCGTCCGGACAGGGTGCCGCAGATACGCAGTATTTT.

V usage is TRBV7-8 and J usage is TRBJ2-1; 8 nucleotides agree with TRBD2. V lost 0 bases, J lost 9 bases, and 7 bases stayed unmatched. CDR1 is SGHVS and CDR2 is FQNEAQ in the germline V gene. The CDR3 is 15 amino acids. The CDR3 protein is CASSLALSGRIEQFF. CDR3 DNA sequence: TGTGCCAGCAGCTTAGCGCTCAGCGGGAGAATTGAGCAGTTCTTC.

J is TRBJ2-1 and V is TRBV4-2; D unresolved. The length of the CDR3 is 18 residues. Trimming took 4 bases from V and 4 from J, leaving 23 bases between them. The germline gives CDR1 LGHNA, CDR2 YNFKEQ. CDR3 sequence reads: CASSLTLGRASTYNEQFF. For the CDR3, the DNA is TGTGCCAGCAGCCTCACTCTCGGACGAGCGAGTACATACAATGAGCAGTTCTTC.

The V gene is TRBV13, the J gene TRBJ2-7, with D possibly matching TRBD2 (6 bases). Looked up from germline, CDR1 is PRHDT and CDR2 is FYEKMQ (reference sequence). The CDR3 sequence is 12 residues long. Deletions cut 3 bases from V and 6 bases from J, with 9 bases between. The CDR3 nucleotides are TGTGCCAGCAGCTTGACTAGTCGCGAGCAGTACTTC. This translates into CASSLTSREQYF.

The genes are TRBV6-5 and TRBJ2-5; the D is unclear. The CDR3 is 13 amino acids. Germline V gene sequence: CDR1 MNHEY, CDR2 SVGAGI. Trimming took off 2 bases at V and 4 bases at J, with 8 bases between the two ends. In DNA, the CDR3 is TGTGCCAGCAGTTACAATCCTGGAGAGACCCAGTACTTC. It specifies CASSYNPGETQYF.

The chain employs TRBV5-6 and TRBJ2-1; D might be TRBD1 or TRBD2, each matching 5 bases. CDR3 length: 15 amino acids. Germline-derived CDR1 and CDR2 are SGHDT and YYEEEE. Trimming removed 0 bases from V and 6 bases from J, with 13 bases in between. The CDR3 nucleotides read TGTGCCAGCAGCTTGGGTGGGAGTGGGGGCAATGAGCAGTTCTTC. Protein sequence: CASSLGGSGGNEQFF.